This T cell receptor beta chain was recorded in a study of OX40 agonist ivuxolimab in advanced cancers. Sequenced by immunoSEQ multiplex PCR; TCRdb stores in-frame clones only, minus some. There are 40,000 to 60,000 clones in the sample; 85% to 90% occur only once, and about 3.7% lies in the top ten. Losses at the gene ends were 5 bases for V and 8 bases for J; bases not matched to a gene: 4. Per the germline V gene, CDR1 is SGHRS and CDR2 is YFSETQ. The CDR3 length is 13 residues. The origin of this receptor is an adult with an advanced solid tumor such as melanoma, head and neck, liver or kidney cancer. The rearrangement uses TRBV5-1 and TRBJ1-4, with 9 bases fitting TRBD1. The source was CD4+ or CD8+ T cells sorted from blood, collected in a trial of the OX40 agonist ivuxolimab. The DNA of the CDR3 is TGCGCCAGCAGAGGGACAGGGAAGGAAAAACTGTTTTTT. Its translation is CASRGTGKEKLFF.